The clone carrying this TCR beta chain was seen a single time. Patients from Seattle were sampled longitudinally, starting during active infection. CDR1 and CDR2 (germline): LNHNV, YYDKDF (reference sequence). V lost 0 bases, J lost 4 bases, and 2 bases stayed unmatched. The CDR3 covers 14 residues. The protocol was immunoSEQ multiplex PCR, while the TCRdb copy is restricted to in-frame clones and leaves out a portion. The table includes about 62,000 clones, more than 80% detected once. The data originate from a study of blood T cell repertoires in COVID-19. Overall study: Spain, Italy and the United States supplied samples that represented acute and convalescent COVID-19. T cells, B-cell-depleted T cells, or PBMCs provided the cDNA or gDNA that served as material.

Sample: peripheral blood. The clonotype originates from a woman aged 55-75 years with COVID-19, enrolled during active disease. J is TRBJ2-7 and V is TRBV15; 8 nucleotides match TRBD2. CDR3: CATSRDRGGYEQYF. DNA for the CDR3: TGTGCCACCAGCAGAGATCGGGGGGGATACGAGCAGTACTTC.